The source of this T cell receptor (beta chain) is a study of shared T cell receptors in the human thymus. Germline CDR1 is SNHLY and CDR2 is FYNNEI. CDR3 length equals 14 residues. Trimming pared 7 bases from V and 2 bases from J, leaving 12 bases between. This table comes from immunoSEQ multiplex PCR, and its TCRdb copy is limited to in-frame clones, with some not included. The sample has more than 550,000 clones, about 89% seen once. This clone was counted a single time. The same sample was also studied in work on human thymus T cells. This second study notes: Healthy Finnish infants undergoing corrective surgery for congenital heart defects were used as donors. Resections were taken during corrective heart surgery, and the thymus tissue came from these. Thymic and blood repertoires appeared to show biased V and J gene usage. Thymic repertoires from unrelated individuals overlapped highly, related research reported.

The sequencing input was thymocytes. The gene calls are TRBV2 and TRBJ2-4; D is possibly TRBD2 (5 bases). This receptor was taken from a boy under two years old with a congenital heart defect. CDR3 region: CASTPAGSKNIQYF. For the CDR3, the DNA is TGTGCCAGCACACCGGCGGGCTCCAAAAACATTCAGTACTTC.